This T cell receptor beta chain was recovered during a study of blood T cells in healthy people across ages. Drawn from each donor were ten milliliters of peripheral blood. This clonotype was detected only a few times. Its antigen is unidentified. A second 7 to 11 cycle PCR used barcoded and J-beta primers. Every cDNA was tagged by a template-switch adaptor with 12 random nucleotides. TCRdb re-analysed the 5' RACE reads in MiXCR, keeping a single row per CDR3 protein. The data contain hundreds of thousands of distinct CDR3 sequences, roughly 21% of them singletons. CDR1 MDHEN and CDR2 SYDVKM come from the germline V gene. The CDR3 length is 14 residues. Deletions cut 3 bases from V and 4 bases from J, with 12 bases between. General study points: Changes seen in expanded clonotypes were possibly confounded by donor CMV status left unknown. Versus aged donors, long-lived donors had higher diversity and more naive CD4+ cells.

This TCR derives from a man aged 65 to 85 in good health. The sequencing sample was made of blood. This chain connects TRBV28 to TRBJ1-1; a weak D match, TRBD1 (5 bases). CDR3 nucleotides: TGTGCCAGCAGTTTCCAGGGATCTACCACTGAAGCTTTCTTT. Translating it yields CASSFQGSTTEAFF. Looking up the rest from reference TRBV28 and TRBJ1-1 gives the full variable domain: DVKVTQSSRYLVKRTGEKVFLECVQDMDHENMFWYRQDPGLGLRLIYFSYDVKMKEKGDIPEGYSVSREKKERFSLILESASTNQTSMYLCASSFQGSTTEAFFGQGTRLTVV.